What follows are 16 T cell receptor beta chains derived from one specimen sequenced in a study of blood T cells in healthy people across ages. Alongside a J-beta primer mix, a sample-barcoded 5' primer served in a second PCR lasting 7 to 11 cycles. TCRdb passed the 5' RACE reads through MiXCR, listing each CDR3 protein once. The sample consists of roughly 680,000 distinct CDR3 sequences, more than 45% of them appearing once. The sequenced material came from blood. These receptors were collected from a woman at least 80 years old in good health.

This clonotype turned up a few times. V usage is TRBV5-1 and J usage is TRBJ2-3; D gene uncertain. The CDR3 spans 12 residues. Trimming took off 5 bases at V and 4 bases at J, with 8 bases between the two ends. Germline lookup yields CDR1 SGHRS and CDR2 YFSETQ. The CDR3 loop reads CASRVKADTQYF. DNA of the CDR3: TGCGCCAGCAGAGTTAAGGCAGATACGCAGTATTTT.

The rearrangement links TRBV6-1 to TRBJ2-5, with TRBD2 matching 14 bases. Per germline, CDR1 MNHNS and CDR2 SASEGT. V shed 5 bases and J 3 bases; nucleotides not matched to a gene: 11. There are 18 residues in the CDR3. The CDR3 region is CASSTRGLAGEIKETQYF. In nucleotides, the CDR3 is TGTGCCAGCAGTACCAGGGGACTAGCGGGAGAAATAAAAGAGACCCAGTACTTC.

Remarks on this clonotype: A much larger clone lies one base from this, so it may be a read error. The chain employs TRBV7-8 and TRBJ2-5, with D uncertain. This CDR3 comprises 16 residues. Germline V gives CDR1 SGHVS, CDR2 FQNEAQ. The germline V and J ends were trimmed by 1 base and 11 bases, with 23 bases remaining between them. CDR3 in amino acids: CASSLGVRLTYNEQYF. The CDR3 region has the DNA TGTGCCAGCAGCTTAGGTGTCAGGCTGACCTACAATGAGCAGTACTTC.

The chain uses TRBV20-1 and TRBJ2-1, with 11 nucleotides matching TRBD2. The CDR3 totals 16 residues. The germline CDR1 and CDR2 sequences are DFQATT and SNEGSKA (reference sequence). With V trimmed by 1 base and J by 7 bases, 9 bases remained unmatched. CDR3 bases: TGCAGTGCTAGAGGTAGCGGGGGGGTCTTTTGGAATGAGCAGTTCTTC. It specifies CSARGSGGVFWNEQFF.

This clonotype was seen many times. The chain has TRBV5-1 and TRBJ2-7; D is uncertain. V was cut by 1 base and J by 0 bases, with 8 bases left in between. Looked up from germline, CDR1 is SGHRS and CDR2 is YFSETQ. The CDR3 runs to 14 residues. Written as DNA, the CDR3 is TGCGCCAGCAGCTTGAGGCGGAGCTCCTACGAGCAGTACTTC. Its protein product is CASSLRRSSYEQYF. The variable domain in full, with the rest retrieved from reference TRBV5-1 and TRBJ2-7, is KAGVTQTPRYLIKTRGQQVTLSCSPISGHRSVSWYQQTPGQGLQFLFEYFSETQRNKGNFPGRFSGRQFSNSRSEMNVSTLELGDSALYLCASSLRRSSYEQYFGPGTRLTVT.

V usage is TRBV6-5 and J usage is TRBJ2-1; TRBD2 aligns across 14 bases. After removal of 11 bases from V and 5 bases from J, the junction contained 8 bases not matched to a gene. CDR3 size: 15 residues. Germline values: CDR1 MNHEY, CDR2 SVGAGI. CDR3 sequence reads: CADRGTSGGNNEQFF. For the CDR3, the DNA is TGTGCCGACAGGGGGACTAGCGGGGGAAACAATGAGCAGTTCTTC.

The chain links TRBV9 to TRBJ2-1; D remains ambiguous. V was pared by 0 bases and J by 13 bases, with 17 bases between. This CDR3 has 14 amino acids. Looked up from germline, CDR1 is SGDLS and CDR2 is YYNGEE. The CDR3 spells CASSVGATQETQFF. In nucleotides, the CDR3 is TGTGCCAGCAGCGTAGGGGCAACCCAAGAGACCCAGTTCTTC.

This clonotype has a count of ten or more. This chain links TRBV15 with TRBJ2-1, with unresolved D. Germline-derived CDR1 and CDR2 are LNHNV and YYDKDF (reference sequence). Trimming left V 1 base short and J 5 bases short, with 15 bases between. The CDR3 covers 16 residues. CDR3 DNA sequence: TGTGCCACCAGCAGAGTCGCGCTGGCTACTAACAATGAGCAGTTCTTC. As protein: CATSRVALATNNEQFF. The entire variable domain, with the rest obtained from reference TRBV15 and TRBJ2-1, is as follows: DAMVIQNPRYQVTQFGKPVTLSCSQTLNHNVMYWYQQKSSQAPKLLFHYYDKDFNNEADTPDNFQSRRPNTSFCFLDIRSPGLGDTAMYLCATSRVALATNNEQFFGPGTRLTVL.

As concerns this clonotype: This clone may be a read error of a much larger clone one base away. The V call is TRBV4-2, the J call TRBJ2-5; D might be TRBD2 (5 bases). Germline V gene lookup returns CDR1 LGHNA and CDR2 YNFKEQ. The CDR3 is made up of 13 amino acids. The CDR3, as DNA: TGTGCCAGCAGCCAAGGGATGAGGGAGATCCAGTACTTC. Its translation is CASSQGMREIQYF.

V is TRBV12-5 and J is TRBJ1-1, with D possibly being TRBD1 (5 bases). This CDR3 spans 12 amino acids. Per germline, CDR1 LGHNT and CDR2 FRNRAP. V shed 5 bases and J shed 1 base, with 5 bases lying between them. The CDR3 protein is CASGGTNTEAFF. Here the CDR3 DNA reads TGTGCTAGTGGTGGGACGAACACTGAAGCTTTCTTT.

The chain has TRBV20-1 and TRBJ1-1; D is possibly TRBD1 (5 bases). Germline V lookup: CDR1 DFQATT, CDR2 SNEGSKA (reference sequence). Trimming removed 4 bases at V and 1 base at J, with 13 bases between. CDR3 length: 14 amino acids. CDR3 nucleotide sequence: TGCAGTGCTAAACAAGGACACCCGAACACTGAAGCTTTCTTT. Its translation is CSAKQGHPNTEAFF.

Points on this clonotype: This may arise from a read error, as a much more abundant clone is one base away. This chain links TRBV29-1 with TRBJ1-4, with 10 nucleotides matching TRBD1. Germline V gives CDR1 SQVTM, CDR2 ANQGSEA. The CDR3 sequence is 13 residues long. CDR3 residues: CGVVRDRGEKLFF. CDR3 DNA sequence: TGCGGCGTTGTTCGGGACAGGGGCGAAAAACTGTTTTTT.

This chain joins TRBV29-1 and TRBJ2-1; D gene unclear. The CDR3 is 8 residues long. The germline V gene has CDR1 SQVTM and CDR2 ANQGSEA. The V and J ends lost 3 bases and 9 bases respectively, with 0 bases between them. CDR3 region: CSVDEQFF. The CDR3 coding sequence is TGCAGCGTTGATGAGCAGTTCTTC.

In its sample, this clonotype was seen a few times. The rearrangement uses TRBV5-1 and TRBJ2-2; perhaps TRBD1 as D (6 bases). CDR1 is SGHRS and CDR2 is YFSETQ in the germline V gene. The CDR3 is 16 residues long. V lost 2 bases to trimming and J lost 6 bases, with 17 bases between them. The CDR3 nucleotides read TGCGCCAGCAGCTTCGCAGGGGAATCATACTCCGGGGAGCTGTTTTTT. Translation gives CASSFAGESYSGELFF.

This chain connects TRBV25-1 to TRBJ1-5; D is possibly TRBD1 (6 bases). From germline, CDR1 is MGHDK and CDR2 SYGVNS. Trimming left V 2 bases short and J 4 bases short, with 21 bases between. CDR3 length: 18 amino acids. CDR3 protein: CASSEKSRLGQINQPQHF. The CDR3 DNA is TGTGCCAGCAGTGAAAAAAGCCGGCTCGGACAGATAAATCAGCCCCAGCATTTT.

Concerning this clonotype itself: This sequence may be a read error, since a much larger clone differs from it by one base. The rearrangement uses TRBV5-1 and TRBJ2-3; D not resolved. Germline V gene lookup returns CDR1 SGHRS and CDR2 YFSETQ. CDR3 size: 15 residues. The CDR3 DNA sequence: TGCGCCTGCAGCCCGGGTCACGGTAGCACAGATACGCAGTATTTT. This sequence encodes CACSPGHGSTDTQYF.